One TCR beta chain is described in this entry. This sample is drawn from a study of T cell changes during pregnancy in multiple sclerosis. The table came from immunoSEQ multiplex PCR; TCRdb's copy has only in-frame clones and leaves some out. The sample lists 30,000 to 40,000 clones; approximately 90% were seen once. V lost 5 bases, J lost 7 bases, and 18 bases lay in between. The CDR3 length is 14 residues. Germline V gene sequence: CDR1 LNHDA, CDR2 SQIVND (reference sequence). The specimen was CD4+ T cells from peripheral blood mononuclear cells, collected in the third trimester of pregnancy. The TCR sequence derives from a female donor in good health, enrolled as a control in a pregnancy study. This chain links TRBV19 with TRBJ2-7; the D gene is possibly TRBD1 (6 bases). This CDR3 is CASSVTGTRQEQYF. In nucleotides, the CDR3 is TGTGCCAGTAGTGTAACAGGGACCCGCCAAGAGCAGTACTTC.